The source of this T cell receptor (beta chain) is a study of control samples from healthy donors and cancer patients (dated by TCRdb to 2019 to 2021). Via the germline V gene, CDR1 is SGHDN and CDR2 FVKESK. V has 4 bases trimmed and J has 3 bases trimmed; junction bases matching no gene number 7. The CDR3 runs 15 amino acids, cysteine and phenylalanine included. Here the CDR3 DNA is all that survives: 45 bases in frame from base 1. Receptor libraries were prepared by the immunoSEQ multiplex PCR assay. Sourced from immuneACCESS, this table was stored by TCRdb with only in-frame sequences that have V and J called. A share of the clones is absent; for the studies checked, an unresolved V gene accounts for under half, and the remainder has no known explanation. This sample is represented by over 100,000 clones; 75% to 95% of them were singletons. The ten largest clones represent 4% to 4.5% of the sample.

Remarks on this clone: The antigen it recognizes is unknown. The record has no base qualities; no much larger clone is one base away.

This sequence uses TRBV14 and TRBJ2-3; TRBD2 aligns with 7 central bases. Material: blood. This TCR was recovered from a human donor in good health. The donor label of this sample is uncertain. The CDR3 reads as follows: CASSPPGLTTDTQYF. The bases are TGTGCCAGCAGCCCACCGGGACTAACAACAGATACGCAGTATTTT.